These 14 T cell receptor beta chains share one sample of origin, sequenced in a study of cytomegalovirus exposure and HLA in healthy donors. The data were produced by immunoSEQ multiplex PCR, yet TCRdb's version contains in-frame clones alone and is incomplete. Here the sample spans a few hundred thousand clones, about nine tenths being singletons. Specimen: PBMCs. All receptors derive from a woman under 30 in good health and CMV-seronegative.

The rearrangement links TRBV5-8 to TRBJ2-7; 11 positions match TRBD1. Germline lookup yields CDR1 SGHTS and CDR2 YDEGEE. Unmatched junction bases numbered 6, after V lost 0 bases and J lost 7 bases. This CDR3 has 15 amino acids. The chain's CDR3 is CASSLGRTGGEEQYF. Written as DNA, the CDR3 is TGTGCCAGCAGCTTGGGACGGACAGGGGGCGAAGAGCAGTACTTC.

J is TRBJ2-7 and V is TRBV6-5; D perhaps matches TRBD1 (5 bases). V dropped 0 bases and J dropped 4 bases, with 13 bases sitting between them. Germline-derived CDR1 and CDR2 are MNHEY and SVGAGI. The CDR3 consists of 15 residues. CDR3 sequence: CASSYSKGRAYEQYF. In DNA form, the CDR3 reads TGTGCCAGCAGTTACTCGAAGGGCAGGGCTTACGAGCAGTACTTC.

This chain connects TRBV27 to TRBJ2-3; 10 bases agree with TRBD2. Germline CDR1 reads MNHEY; CDR2 reads SMNVEV (reference sequence). Trimming removed 5 bases from V and 1 base from J; junction bases left unmatched: 6. CDR3 length equals 16 residues. CDR3 sequence (DNA): TGTGCCAGCAGTCCCCTCGGGACTAGCGGCACAGATACGCAGTATTTT. Protein sequence: CASSPLGTSGTDTQYF.

This clone was seen more than once but under ten times. J is TRBJ1-2 and V is TRBV7-2; 7 positions match TRBD1. The J segment lost 2 bases and the V segment lost 5 bases, leaving 2 bases of the junction unmatched. CDR3 length: 13 amino acids. The germline V gene encodes CDR1 SGHTA and CDR2 FQGNSA. The CDR3 loop reads CASSQGQNYGYTF. In DNA form, the CDR3 reads TGTGCCAGCAGCCAGGGACAGAACTATGGCTACACCTTC.

V usage is TRBV4-3 and J usage is TRBJ1-1, with a possible D match to TRBD1 (6 bases). This CDR3 contains 21 residues. Germline CDR1 LGHNA, CDR2 YSLEER. V shed 0 bases and J shed 0 bases, with 26 bases lying between them. The CDR3 DNA follows: TGCGCCAGCAGCCAAGATTCGGCTCGGGGGGGGCGCGTCGGAATGAACACTGAAGCTTTCTTT. As protein: CASSQDSARGGRVGMNTEAFF.

This clone was counted between two and nine times. The same CDR3 can be traced to other DNA sequences in this sample. V is TRBV7-9 and J is TRBJ1-2; no definite D call. The CDR3 runs to 13 residues. The germline V gene has CDR1 SEHNR and CDR2 FQNEAQ (reference sequence). V lost 2 bases and J lost 0, with 4 bases in between. CDR3 in amino acids: CASSLSANYGYTF. The CDR3 DNA follows: TGTGCCAGCAGCTTATCAGCTAACTATGGCTACACCTTC.

The chain links TRBV30 to TRBJ2-1; 7 positions agree with TRBD1. The CDR3 covers 10 residues. The V gene's germline CDR1 is GTSNPN and CDR2 SVGIG (reference sequence). V shed 6 bases and J 15 bases; nucleotides not matched to a gene: 8. The CDR3 DNA reads as TGTGCCTGTCCCAGACAGGGTTGGTTCTTC. Its translation: CACPRQGWFF.

The genes are TRBV2 and TRBJ1-1; possibly TRBD1 for D (5 bases). The CDR3 has 13 residues. Trimming pared 11 bases from V and 3 bases from J, leaving 16 bases between. Germline-derived CDR1 and CDR2 are SNHLY and FYNNEI. The CDR3, as DNA: TGTGCCGGCAAGGGGAGGGCGGACACTGAAGCTTTCTTT. Translated: CAGKGRADTEAFF.

The V call is TRBV28, the J call TRBJ2-1, with 10 bases matching TRBD2. V was pared by 7 bases and J by 5 bases, with 14 bases of the junction left unmatched. CDR3 size: 17 residues. Germline lookup yields CDR1 MDHEN and CDR2 SYDVKM. The CDR3 is CASTLLAGGSSHNEQFF. The DNA for the CDR3 is TGTGCCAGCACGTTATTAGCGGGAGGCAGCTCGCACAATGAGCAGTTCTTC.

V usage is TRBV4-1 and J usage is TRBJ2-1; D gene uncertain. The CDR3 sequence is 14 residues long. Trimming left V 1 base short and J 5 bases short, with 9 bases between. Germline V CDR1 and CDR2: MGHRA, YSYEKL. Here the CDR3 reads CASSQGLGNNEQFF. The CDR3, as DNA: TGCGCCAGCAGCCAAGGTCTAGGAAACAATGAGCAGTTCTTC.

This clone occurred once. V usage is TRBV30 and J usage is TRBJ2-6; the D gene is possibly TRBD2 (5 bases). Germline assignment: CDR1 GTSNPN and CDR2 SVGIG (reference sequence). The V end was cut by 1 base, the J end by 1 base, with 8 bases between. The CDR3 is made up of 15 amino acids. The CDR3 protein is CAWSGRGSGANVLTF. CDR3 bases: TGTGCCTGGAGTGGAAGAGGGTCTGGGGCCAACGTCCTGACTTTC.

This sequence joins TRBV5-4 and TRBJ2-2; 7 bases align to TRBD1. V trimming: 1 base; J trimming: 6 bases; junction bases outside the gene matches: 3. The germline gives CDR1 SGHNT, CDR2 YYREEE (reference sequence). The CDR3 contains 14 residues. CDR3 region: CASSLRDSAGELFF. The CDR3 DNA reads as TGTGCCAGCAGCTTGAGGGACAGCGCCGGGGAGCTGTTTTTT.

This clone was recorded only once. V is TRBV19 and J is TRBJ1-2, with 9 nucleotides matching TRBD1. In germline, CDR1 is LNHDA, CDR2 SQIVND (reference sequence). The CDR3 is 13 residues long. V gave up 9 bases and J gave up 5 bases; unmatched junction bases: 7. This CDR3 reads CASRMDRGYGYTF. CDR3 DNA: TGTGCCAGCAGGATGGACAGGGGTTATGGCTACACCTTC. Using reference TRBV19 and TRBJ1-2 for the parts outside the CDR3, the full variable domain is DGGITQSPKYLFRKEGQNVTLSCEQNLNHDAMYWYRQDPGQGLRLIYYSQIVNDFQKGDIAEGYSVSREKKESFPLTVTSAQKNPTAFYLCASRMDRGYGYTFGSGTRLTVV.

In its sample, this clone was seen a few times. The CDR3 DNA follows: TGCAGCGTTGAAGATATACTAGCGGGATCGTTTTACGAGCAGTACTTC. This translates into CSVEDILAGSFYEQYF. This chain connects TRBV29-1 to TRBJ2-7; TRBD2 agrees at 10 bases. The CDR3 has 16 residues. From germline, CDR1 is SQVTM and CDR2 ANQGSEA. V was clipped by 0 bases and J by 4 bases; unmatched bases: 9.